This T cell receptor (beta chain) comes out of a study of molecular identifiers for immune sequencing clone quantification. TCRdb itself ran the PCR reads through MiXCR, one entry per CDR3 protein. The data hold about 320,000 distinct CDR3 sequences, with roughly 24% observed a single time. Germline values: CDR1 DFQATT, CDR2 SNEGSKA (reference sequence). This CDR3 contains 14 residues. V gave up 0 bases and J gave up 4 bases, with 12 bases separating them. This clonotype was seen a handful of times. V and J are TRBV20-1 and TRBJ1-2; D is perhaps TRBD1 (5 bases). Material for sequencing was naive CD8+ T cells from blood, with Jurkat cell RNA spiked in. As for subset: FACS-sorted CD8+CD4-CCR7+CD45RA+ naive T cells. The source is a human donor in good health. Some libraries in this study had Jurkat cell RNA spiked in. The CDR3: CSARDAGTVYGYTF. In DNA, the CDR3 is TGCAGTGCTAGAGATGCCGGGACCGTCTATGGCTACACCTTC.